This T cell receptor beta chain was observed in a study of blood T cell repertoires in COVID-19. At the level of the study: From T cells, B-cell-depleted T cells, or PBMCs came the material, which was cDNA or gDNA.

TCRdb keeps only in-frame clones here, not all; method: immunoSEQ multiplex PCR. The sample shows about 120,000 clones, about four fifths of them seen only once. In this sample, this clone turned up a few times. The V end lost 7 bases, the J end lost 3 bases, and 9 bases lay between the germline ends. The CDR3 is 12 residues long. CDR1 and CDR2 (germline): MNHEY, SVGAGI. The chain couples TRBV6-5 to TRBJ1-2; unclear D gene. The sequenced sample consisted of peripheral blood. The sequence derives from a human donor in a cohort sampled during active COVID-19. The CDR3 is CASTGNHYGYTF. The CDR3 coding sequence is TGTGCCAGCACGGGTAACCACTATGGCTACACCTTC.